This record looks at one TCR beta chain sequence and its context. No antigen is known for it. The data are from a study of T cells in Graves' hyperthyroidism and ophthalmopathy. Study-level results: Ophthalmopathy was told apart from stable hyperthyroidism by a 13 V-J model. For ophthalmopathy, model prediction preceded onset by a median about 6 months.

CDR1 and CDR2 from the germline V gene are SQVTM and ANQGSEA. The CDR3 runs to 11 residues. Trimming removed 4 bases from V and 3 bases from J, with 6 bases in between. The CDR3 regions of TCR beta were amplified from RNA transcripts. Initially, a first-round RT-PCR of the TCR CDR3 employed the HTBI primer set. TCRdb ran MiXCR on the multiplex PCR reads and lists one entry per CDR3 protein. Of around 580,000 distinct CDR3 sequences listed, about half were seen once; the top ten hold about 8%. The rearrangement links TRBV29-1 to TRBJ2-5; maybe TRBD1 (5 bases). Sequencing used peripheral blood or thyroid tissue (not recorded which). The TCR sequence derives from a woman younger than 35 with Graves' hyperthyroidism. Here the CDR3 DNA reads TGCAGCGTTGGACAGAAAGAGACCCAGTACTTC. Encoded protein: CSVGQKETQYF.